The clone carrying this T cell receptor (beta chain) was recorded at least ten times. What it recognizes is unknown. This sample is drawn from a study of T cells in Graves' hyperthyroidism and ophthalmopathy. Study-level background: The blood sample was taken at first diagnosis, before treatment began.

Study-level points and caveats: Ophthalmopathy and stable hyperthyroidism were told apart by a 13 V-J model.

Trimming stripped 0 bases from V and 7 bases from J, with 10 bases between. Germline loops: CDR1 MNHEY, CDR2 SMNVEV (reference sequence). The CDR3 totals 14 residues. Patients aged 18 to 65 had newly diagnosed hyperthyroidism of under 2 months' duration. Used for diagnoses were clinical symptoms, serum thyroxine and TRAb, thyroid ultrasound and orbital computed tomography. It was RNA transcripts that yielded the amplified TCR beta CDR3 regions. RT-PCR in the first round (using the HTBI primer set) targeted the TCR CDR3. TCRdb independently ran MiXCR on the multiplex PCR reads; one entry per CDR3 protein. In the table there are 500,000 to 550,000 distinct CDR3 sequences, about a fifth of which are singletons.

Sequencing input: blood. The clonotype originates from a man between 18 and 35 years old with Graves' hyperthyroidism. The chain uses TRBV27 and TRBJ1-5; no clear D gene. CDR3 in amino acids: CASSLSGSGQPQHF. As DNA, the CDR3 is TGTGCCAGCAGTTTATCAGGGTCCGGGCAGCCCCAGCATTTT.